This TCR beta chain was identified during a study of T cell changes during pregnancy in multiple sclerosis. The CDR3 spans 15 residues. V lost 2 bases to trimming and J lost 4 bases, with 12 bases between them. Germline V gene sequence: CDR1 SGDLS, CDR2 YYNGEE. Only in-frame clones appear in the TCRdb table, and some are missing; sequencing was by immunoSEQ multiplex PCR. The data hold 74,000 or so clones, with just over 90% observed a single time. V usage is TRBV9 and J usage is TRBJ2-2, with D perhaps TRBD1 (5 bases). This clonotype originated in a female donor with multiple sclerosis, enrolled in a pregnancy study. The sample consisted of CD4+ T cells from peripheral blood mononuclear cells, taken before pregnancy. In DNA form, the CDR3 reads TGTGCCAGCAGCGTTGAAGGGGTGCGCACCGGGGAGCTGTTTTTT. Translation: CASSVEGVRTGELFF.